These 24 T cell receptor beta chains share one sample of origin, sequenced in a study of CD8 T cells in Susac syndrome. After extraction with the RNeasy kit, about 0.45 to 1 ug of the RNA was reverse transcribed using random hexamers. From the immunoSEQ multiplex PCR reads, TCRdb called clonotypes with MiXCR, one entry per CDR3 protein. The table records about 140,000 distinct CDR3 sequences, 90% to 97% of them present only once. The sequenced sample was CD4+ T cells from PBMCs. All receptors derive from a human donor with Susac syndrome.

This chain connects TRBV19 to TRBJ1-2, with D perhaps matching TRBD1 (6 bases). CDR3 size: 15 residues. Germline assignment: CDR1 LNHDA and CDR2 SQIVND (reference sequence). The V end was cut by 7 bases, the J end by 3 bases, with 18 bases between. CDR3 sequence: CASTDGGRGDYGYTF. CDR3 nucleotides: TGTGCCAGTACTGATGGGGGGCGCGGGGACTATGGCTACACCTTC.

The chain links TRBV20-1 to TRBJ2-5, with 10 bases matching TRBD1. The CDR3 is made up of 14 amino acids. From germline, CDR1 is DFQATT and CDR2 SNEGSKA (reference sequence). Trimming cost V 4 bases and J 4 bases; bases outside gene matches: 6. The DNA for the CDR3 is TGCAGTGCTATGCCGGGACAGGGGATAGAGACCCAGTACTTC. Its translation: CSAMPGQGIETQYF.

The chain has TRBV5-1 and TRBJ1-5; a possible D gene is TRBD1 (5 bases). Trimming removed 0 bases from V and 4 bases from J, with 11 bases in between. CDR1 and CDR2 from the germline V gene are SGHRS and YFSETQ. The length of the CDR3 is 15 residues. The CDR3 here is CASSLGPGLNQPQHF. For the CDR3, the DNA is TGCGCCAGCAGCTTGGGACCAGGGTTAAATCAGCCCCAGCATTTT. Combining the CDR3 with reference TRBV5-1 and TRBJ1-5 gives the whole variable domain KAGVTQTPRYLIKTRGQQVTLSCSPISGHRSVSWYQQTPGQGLQFLFEYFSETQRNKGNFPGRFSGRQFSNSRSEMNVSTLELGDSALYLCASSLGPGLNQPQHFGDGTRLSIL.

This sequence joins TRBV4-2 and TRBJ2-4, with TRBD2 matching over 14 bases. Looked up from germline, CDR1 is LGHNA and CDR2 is YNFKEQ. With 3 bases clipped from V and 6 bases from J, the junction kept 4 bases outside the gene matches. The CDR3 sequence is 16 residues long. The CDR3 DNA reads TGTGCCAGCAGCCACTGGACTAGCGGGGGGCCAAACATTCAGTACTTC. The encoded protein is CASSHWTSGGPNIQYF.

The chain is built from TRBV11-2 and TRBJ1-2; D unclear. This CDR3 is 13 amino acids long. Germline V gives CDR1 SGHAT, CDR2 FQNNGV. V was cut by 3 bases and J by 4 bases, with 9 bases left in between. This CDR3 reads CASSLDGVYGYTF. The CDR3 coding sequence is TGTGCCAGCAGCTTGGACGGAGTCTATGGCTACACCTTC.

This clonotype was detected once. The rearrangement joins TRBV5-1 to TRBJ2-7; a weak D match, TRBD1 (6 bases). The CDR3 consists of 16 residues. Germline values: CDR1 SGHRS, CDR2 YFSETQ. Deletions cut 0 bases from V and 0 bases from J, with 13 bases between. The CDR3 nucleotides are TGCGCCAGCAGCTTGGACCCAGGGGTGAGCTCCTACGAGCAGTACTTC. Amino acid sequence: CASSLDPGVSSYEQYF. Full variable domain (outside the CDR3, taken from reference TRBV5-1 and TRBJ2-7): KAGVTQTPRYLIKTRGQQVTLSCSPISGHRSVSWYQQTPGQGLQFLFEYFSETQRNKGNFPGRFSGRQFSNSRSEMNVSTLELGDSALYLCASSLDPGVSSYEQYFGPGTRLTVT.

This clonotype was seen once. The chain combines TRBV24-1 with TRBJ2-1, with D hard to call. Trimming removed 2 bases from V and 12 bases from J, with 7 bases in between. Germline V gives CDR1 KGHDR, CDR2 SFDVKD. This CDR3 is 11 amino acids long. This chain's CDR3 is CATSDSKGQFF. The CDR3 DNA follows: TGTGCCACCAGTGATTCCAAGGGGCAGTTCTTC.

In DNA, the CDR3 is TGCAGCGTTGTCCGGATCCTCAACACTGAAGCTTTCTTT. It codes for CSVVRILNTEAFF. The chain combines TRBV29-1 with TRBJ1-1; no clear D. This CDR3 contains 13 residues. V was cut by 4 bases and J by 2 bases, with 11 bases left in between. CDR1 and CDR2 (germline): SQVTM, ANQGSEA. The entire variable domain, with the rest obtained from reference TRBV29-1 and TRBJ1-1, is as follows: SAVISQKPSRDICQRGTSLTIQCQVDSQVTMMFWYRQQPGQSLTLIATANQGSEATYESGFVIDKFPISRPNLTFSTLTVSNMSPEDSSIYLCSVVRILNTEAFFGQGTRLTVV.

The chain uses TRBV12-3 or TRBV12-4 and TRBJ1-5; D gene uncertain. The CDR3 sequence is 11 residues long. Trimming removed 5 bases at V and 9 bases at J, with 8 bases between. The chain's CDR3 is CASSLGGPQHF. DNA for the CDR3: TGTGCCAGCAGTCTTGGTGGGCCCCAGCATTTT.

This chain links TRBV3-1 with TRBJ2-5; the D gene is possibly TRBD2 (5 bases). The CDR3 is made up of 11 amino acids. V was shortened by 7 bases and J by 5 bases, with 8 bases between the two germline ends. Germline V gene data show CDR1 as LGHDT and CDR2 as YNNKEL (reference sequence). The chain's CDR3 is CASITGETQYF. DNA of the CDR3: TGTGCCAGCATTACGGGGGAGACCCAGTACTTC.

This chain joins TRBV4-1 and TRBJ2-3; TRBD1 is a possible D gene (6 bases). There are 16 residues in the CDR3. Per the germline V gene, CDR1 is MGHRA and CDR2 is YSYEKL. The V and J ends lost 4 bases and 2 bases respectively, with 16 bases between them. The CDR3 loop reads CASSLLFGTITDTQYF. The DNA of the CDR3 is TGCGCCAGCAGCCTCCTCTTCGGGACAATCACAGATACGCAGTATTTT.

V usage is TRBV9 and J usage is TRBJ2-1; TRBD2 might be the D (7 bases). CDR1 is SGDLS and CDR2 is YYNGEE in the germline V gene. The V gene lost 0 bases and the J gene lost 2 bases, with 9 bases spanning the gap. This CDR3 contains 15 residues. This chain's CDR3 is CASSVGRGPYNEQFF. CDR3 sequence (DNA): TGTGCCAGCAGCGTAGGGCGGGGGCCCTACAATGAGCAGTTCTTC.

V is TRBV5-4 and J is TRBJ2-7; D is ambiguous. V lost 6 bases, J lost 1 base, and 14 bases lay in between. The CDR3 is 14 residues long. Germline loops: CDR1 SGHNT, CDR2 YYREEE (reference sequence). The CDR3 nucleotides read TGTGCCAGCACGGCCAGCCCAAATTCCTACGAGCAGTACTTC. Residues: CASTASPNSYEQYF.

This clonotype showed up just once. This sequence joins TRBV24-1 and TRBJ2-3; 9 nucleotides line up with TRBD2. Germline lookup yields CDR1 KGHDR and CDR2 SFDVKD. Trimming took 4 bases from V and 2 from J; bases not matched to a gene: 15. This CDR3 has 19 residues. The CDR3 spells CATSDMSGRNSKHTDTQYF. CDR3 DNA: TGTGCCACCAGTGACATGAGCGGGAGGAACTCTAAACACACAGATACGCAGTATTTT.

The V call is TRBV28, the J call TRBJ2-3; no clear D gene. Looked up from germline, CDR1 is MDHEN and CDR2 is SYDVKM. The CDR3 length is 15 residues. The V end lost 4 bases, the J end lost 2 bases, and 13 bases lay between the germline ends. CDR3 sequence: CASSSTALHTDTQYF. The CDR3 bases are TGTGCCAGCAGTTCTACTGCCCTCCACACAGATACGCAGTATTTT.

The CDR3 nucleotides are TGCAGTGCTAGCTCGCGTCTAGCGGGAGGGCCAGTTCGAGAGACCCAGTACTTC. Its translation is CSASSRLAGGPVRETQYF. The rearrangement joins TRBV20-1 to TRBJ2-5; 12 bases map to TRBD2. Trimming at V came to 3 bases and at J to 4 bases, leaving 15 bases not matched to a gene. The CDR3 consists of 18 residues. Germline values: CDR1 DFQATT, CDR2 SNEGSKA (reference sequence).

The count of this clonotype is one. The chain joins TRBV28 to TRBJ1-1, with D unclear. This CDR3 has 12 residues. The germline CDR1 and CDR2 sequences are MDHEN and SYDVKM. Trimming pared 5 bases from V and 14 bases from J, leaving 18 bases between. The CDR3 loop is CASSDRPAEGFF. The CDR3 coding sequence is TGTGCCAGCAGTGATAGACCCGCCGAGGGCTTCTTT.

The chain joins TRBV29-1 to TRBJ2-5, with D uncertain. Germline V gene sequence: CDR1 SQVTM, CDR2 ANQGSEA. The CDR3 sequence is 12 residues long. With 3 bases removed from V and 1 base from J, the gap between germline ends came to 6 bases. This CDR3 is CSVEVLQETQYF. The CDR3 DNA is TGCAGCGTTGAGGTCCTCCAAGAGACCCAGTACTTC.

The chain uses TRBV4-1 and TRBJ2-7, with D perhaps matching TRBD1 (7 bases). CDR1 and CDR2 (germline): MGHRA, YSYEKL. Trimming removed 1 base from V and 4 bases from J, with 14 bases in between. CDR3 length equals 15 residues. The CDR3 region has the DNA TGCGCCAGCAGCCAAGCCGGGGGACAGTCTTACGAGCAGTACTTC. This gives the protein CASSQAGGQSYEQYF.

V usage is TRBV9 and J usage is TRBJ2-6; D possibly matches TRBD1 or TRBD2 (6 bases each). The CDR3 contains 17 residues. Germline values: CDR1 SGDLS, CDR2 YYNGEE. Trimming took 3 bases from V and 2 from J, leaving 15 bases between them. CDR3 in DNA: TGTGCCAGCAGCGGGTGGAGGGGGATCACTGGGGCCAACGTCCTGACTTTC. Translating it yields CASSGWRGITGANVLTF. Combining the CDR3 with reference TRBV9 and TRBJ2-6 gives the whole variable domain DSGVTQTPKHLITATGQRVTLRCSPRSGDLSVYWYQQSLDQGLQFLIQYYNGEERAKGNILERFSAQQFPDLHSELNLSSLELGDSALYFCASSGWRGITGANVLTFGAGSRLTVL.

The chain couples TRBV6-1 to TRBJ1-2; a weak D match, TRBD1 (5 bases). The CDR3 extends over 19 amino acids. V was trimmed by 6 bases and J by 1 base, leaving 27 bases between them. Germline assignment: CDR1 MNHNS and CDR2 SASEGT. Written as DNA, the CDR3 is TGTGCCAGCAGGCCTGTGGGGGGGTCGGGGCGACGAGATAACTATGGCTACACCTTC. Amino acid sequence: CASRPVGGSGRRDNYGYTF.

This clonotype came up once. V usage is TRBV29-1 and J usage is TRBJ1-1; D possibly corresponds to TRBD1 (5 bases). The germline V gene has CDR1 SQVTM and CDR2 ANQGSEA. CDR3 length: 14 amino acids. V lost 5 bases and J lost 0, with 13 bases in between. CDR3 nucleotide sequence: TGCAGCGTTACCCGGACATTTATGAACACTGAAGCTTTCTTT. Its protein is CSVTRTFMNTEAFF.

The rearrangement joins TRBV9 to TRBJ1-1; D gene unclear. V gave up 3 bases and J gave up 10 bases, with 13 bases separating them. Germline values: CDR1 SGDLS, CDR2 YYNGEE. CDR3 size: 12 residues. CDR3 residues: CASSADDGVAFF. The CDR3 nucleotides read TGTGCCAGCAGCGCCGACGATGGTGTAGCTTTCTTT. The full variable domain, with the rest looked up from reference TRBV9 and TRBJ1-1, is DSGVTQTPKHLITATGQRVTLRCSPRSGDLSVYWYQQSLDQGLQFLIQYYNGEERAKGNILERFSAQQFPDLHSELNLSSLELGDSALYFCASSADDGVAFFGQGTRLTVV.

The chain joins TRBV29-1 to TRBJ2-7, with D maybe TRBD1 (6 bases). The CDR3 totals 14 residues. The V end lost 4 bases, the J end lost 1 base, and 14 bases lay between the germline ends. Germline loops: CDR1 SQVTM, CDR2 ANQGSEA. Written as DNA, the CDR3 is TGCAGCGTTGTAATTCCGGGACATTCCTACGAGCAGTACTTC. Its translation: CSVVIPGHSYEQYF.